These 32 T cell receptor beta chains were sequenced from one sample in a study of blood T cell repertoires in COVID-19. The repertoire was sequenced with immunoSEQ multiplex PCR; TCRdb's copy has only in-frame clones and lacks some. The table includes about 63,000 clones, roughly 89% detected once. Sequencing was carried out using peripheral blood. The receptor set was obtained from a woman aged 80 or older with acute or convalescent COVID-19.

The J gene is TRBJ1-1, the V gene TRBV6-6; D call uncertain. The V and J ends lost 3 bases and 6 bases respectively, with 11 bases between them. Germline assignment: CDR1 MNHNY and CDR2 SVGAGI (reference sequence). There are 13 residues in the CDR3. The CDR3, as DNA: TGTGCCAGCAGTTATTCGTTGACTGCTGAAGCTTTCTTT. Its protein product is CASSYSLTAEAFF.

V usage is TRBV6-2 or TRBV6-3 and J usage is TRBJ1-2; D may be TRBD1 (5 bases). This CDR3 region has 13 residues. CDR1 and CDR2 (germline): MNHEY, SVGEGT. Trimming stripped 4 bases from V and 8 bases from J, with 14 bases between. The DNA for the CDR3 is TGTGCCAGCAGTTCCCAGGGCCCCAGGGGCTACACCTTC. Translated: CASSSQGPRGYTF.

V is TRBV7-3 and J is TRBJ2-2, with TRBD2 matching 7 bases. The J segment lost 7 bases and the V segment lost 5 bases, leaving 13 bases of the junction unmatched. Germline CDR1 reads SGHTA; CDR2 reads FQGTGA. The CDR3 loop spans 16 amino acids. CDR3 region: CASSPLGGRANGELFF. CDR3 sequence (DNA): TGTGCCAGCAGCCCCCTGGGTGGGAGGGCCAACGGGGAGCTGTTTTTT. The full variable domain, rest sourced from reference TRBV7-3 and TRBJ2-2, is GAGVSQTPSNKVTEKGKYVELRCDPISGHTALYWYRQSLGQGPEFLIYFQGTGAADDSGLPNDRFFAVRPEGSVSTLKIQRTERGDSAVYLCASSPLGGRANGELFFGEGSRLTVL.

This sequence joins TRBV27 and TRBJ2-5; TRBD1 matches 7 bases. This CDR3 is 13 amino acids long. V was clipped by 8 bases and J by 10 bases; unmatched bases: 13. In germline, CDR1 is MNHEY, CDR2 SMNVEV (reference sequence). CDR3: CASLSGAGGDQYF. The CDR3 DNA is TGTGCCAGCCTTTCCGGGGCAGGGGGTGACCAGTACTTC.

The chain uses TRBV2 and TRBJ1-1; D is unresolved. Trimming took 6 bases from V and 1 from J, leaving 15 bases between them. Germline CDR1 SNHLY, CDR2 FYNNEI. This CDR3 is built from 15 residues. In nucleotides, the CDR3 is TGTGCCAGCAGGTATGGGAGCTTTGGGAACACTGAAGCTTTCTTT. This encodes CASRYGSFGNTEAFF.

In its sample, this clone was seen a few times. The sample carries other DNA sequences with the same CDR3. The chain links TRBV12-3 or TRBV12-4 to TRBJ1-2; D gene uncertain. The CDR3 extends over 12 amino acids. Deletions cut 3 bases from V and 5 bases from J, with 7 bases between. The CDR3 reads CASSLTGYGYTF. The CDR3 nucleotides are TGTGCCAGCAGTTTGACCGGGTATGGCTACACCTTC.

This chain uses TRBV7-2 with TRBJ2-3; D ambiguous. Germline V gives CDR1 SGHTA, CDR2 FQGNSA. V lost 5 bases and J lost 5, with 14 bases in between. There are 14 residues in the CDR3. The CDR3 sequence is CASSATQTIDTQYF. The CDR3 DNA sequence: TGTGCCAGCAGCGCTACCCAGACAATAGATACGCAGTATTTT.

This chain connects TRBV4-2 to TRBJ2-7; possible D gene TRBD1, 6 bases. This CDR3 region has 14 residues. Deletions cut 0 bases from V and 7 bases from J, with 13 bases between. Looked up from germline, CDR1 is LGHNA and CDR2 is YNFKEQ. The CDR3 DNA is TGTGCCAGCAGCCAAGATTTACAGGGTAGGGAGCAGTACTTC. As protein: CASSQDLQGREQYF.

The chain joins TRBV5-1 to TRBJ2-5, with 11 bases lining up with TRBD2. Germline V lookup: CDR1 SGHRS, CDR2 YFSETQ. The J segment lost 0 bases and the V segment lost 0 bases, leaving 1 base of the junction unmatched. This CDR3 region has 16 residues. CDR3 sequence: CASSLGLAGYQETQYF. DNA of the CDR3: TGCGCCAGCAGCTTGGGACTAGCGGGATACCAAGAGACCCAGTACTTC.

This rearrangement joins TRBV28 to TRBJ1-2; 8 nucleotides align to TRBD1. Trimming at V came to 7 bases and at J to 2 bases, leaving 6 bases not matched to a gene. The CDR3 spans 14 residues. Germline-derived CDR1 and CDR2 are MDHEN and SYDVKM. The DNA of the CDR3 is TGTGCCAGCAAAGGGACAGGCTCAAACTATGGCTACACCTTC. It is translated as CASKGTGSNYGYTF.

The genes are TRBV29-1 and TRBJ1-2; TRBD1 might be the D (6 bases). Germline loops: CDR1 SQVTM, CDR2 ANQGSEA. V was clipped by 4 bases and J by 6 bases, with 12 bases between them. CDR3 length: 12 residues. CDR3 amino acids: CSVGGQGNGYTF. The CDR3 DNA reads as TGCAGCGTTGGCGGCCAGGGGAATGGCTACACCTTC.

The DNA for the CDR3 is TGCGCCAGCAGCCAATTCTTCAGGGTAGGCGGCTACACCTTC. Its translation: CASSQFFRVGGYTF. The chain employs TRBV4-1 and TRBJ1-2, with D possibly being TRBD1 (5 bases). Trimming took off 2 bases at V and 8 bases at J, with 15 bases between the two ends. The CDR3 consists of 14 residues. CDR1 MGHRA and CDR2 YSYEKL come from the germline V gene.

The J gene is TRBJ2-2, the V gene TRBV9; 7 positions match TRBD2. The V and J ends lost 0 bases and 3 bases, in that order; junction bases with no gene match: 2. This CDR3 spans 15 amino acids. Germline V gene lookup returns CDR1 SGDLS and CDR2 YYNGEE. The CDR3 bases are TGTGCCAGCAGCGTAGCTAGCGGCTACACCGGGGAGCTGTTTTTT. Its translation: CASSVASGYTGELFF.

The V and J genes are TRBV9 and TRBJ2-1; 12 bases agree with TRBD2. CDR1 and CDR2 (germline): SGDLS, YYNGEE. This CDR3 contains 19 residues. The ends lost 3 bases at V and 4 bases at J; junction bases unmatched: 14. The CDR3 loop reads CASSGTWTSGNHGYNEQFF. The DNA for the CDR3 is TGTGCCAGCAGCGGAACCTGGACTAGCGGGAATCATGGTTACAATGAGCAGTTCTTC.

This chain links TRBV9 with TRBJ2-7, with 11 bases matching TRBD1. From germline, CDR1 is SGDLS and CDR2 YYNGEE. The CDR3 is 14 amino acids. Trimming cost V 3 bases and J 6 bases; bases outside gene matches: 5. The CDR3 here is CASSARGQGGEQYF. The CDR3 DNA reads TGTGCCAGCAGCGCTCGGGGACAGGGGGGCGAGCAGTACTTC.

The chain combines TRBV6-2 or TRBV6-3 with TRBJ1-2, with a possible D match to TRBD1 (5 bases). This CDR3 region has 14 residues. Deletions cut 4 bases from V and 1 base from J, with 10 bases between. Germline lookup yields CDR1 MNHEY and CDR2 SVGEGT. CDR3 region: CASSSTRVNYGYTF. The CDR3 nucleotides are TGTGCCAGCAGTTCTACCAGGGTTAACTATGGCTACACCTTC.

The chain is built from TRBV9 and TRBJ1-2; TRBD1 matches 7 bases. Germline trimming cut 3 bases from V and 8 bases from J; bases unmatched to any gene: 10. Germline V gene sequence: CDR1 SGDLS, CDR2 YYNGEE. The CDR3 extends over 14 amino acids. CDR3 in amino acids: CASSEAGGGSGYTF. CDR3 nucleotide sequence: TGTGCCAGCAGCGAGGCAGGAGGGGGCTCCGGCTACACCTTC.

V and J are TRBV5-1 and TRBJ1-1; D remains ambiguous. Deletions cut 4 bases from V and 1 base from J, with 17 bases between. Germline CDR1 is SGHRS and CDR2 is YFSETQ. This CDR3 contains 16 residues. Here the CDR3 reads CASSPPRHLANTEAFF. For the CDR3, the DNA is TGCGCCAGCAGCCCCCCTCGTCACCTAGCGAACACTGAAGCTTTCTTT.

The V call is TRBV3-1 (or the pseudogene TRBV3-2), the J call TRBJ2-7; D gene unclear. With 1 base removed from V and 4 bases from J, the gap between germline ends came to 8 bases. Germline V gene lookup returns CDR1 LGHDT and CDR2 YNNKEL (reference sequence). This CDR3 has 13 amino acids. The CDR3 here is CASSQAGLYEQYF. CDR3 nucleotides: TGTGCCAGCAGCCAAGCGGGTTTGTACGAGCAGTACTTC.

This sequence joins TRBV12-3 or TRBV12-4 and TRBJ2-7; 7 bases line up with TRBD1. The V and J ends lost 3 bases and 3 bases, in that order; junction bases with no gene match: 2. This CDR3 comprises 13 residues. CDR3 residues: CASSLTGYYEQYF. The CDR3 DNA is TGTGCCAGCAGTTTGACAGGGTACTACGAGCAGTACTTC.

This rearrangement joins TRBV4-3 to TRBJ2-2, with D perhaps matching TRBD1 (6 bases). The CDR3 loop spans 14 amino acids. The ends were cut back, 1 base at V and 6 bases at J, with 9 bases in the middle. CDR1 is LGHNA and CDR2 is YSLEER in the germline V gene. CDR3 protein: CASSQAQGPGELFF. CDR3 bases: TGCGCCAGCAGCCAAGCGCAGGGGCCCGGGGAGCTGTTTTTT.

CDR3 coding DNA: TGTGCCAGCAGTACCGTCGGGAGATATACCGGGGAGCTGTTTTTT. Translating it yields CASSTVGRYTGELFF. The chain employs TRBV9 and TRBJ2-2; the D gene is possibly TRBD2 (6 bases). This CDR3 region has 15 residues. Deletions cut 5 bases from V and 5 bases from J, with 16 bases between. The germline V gene encodes CDR1 SGDLS and CDR2 YYNGEE.

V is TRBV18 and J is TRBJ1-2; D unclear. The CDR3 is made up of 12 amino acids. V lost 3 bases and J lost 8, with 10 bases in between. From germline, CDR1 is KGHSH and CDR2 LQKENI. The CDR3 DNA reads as TGTGCCAGCTCACCGAACGAGTGGGGCTACACCTTC. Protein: CASSPNEWGYTF.

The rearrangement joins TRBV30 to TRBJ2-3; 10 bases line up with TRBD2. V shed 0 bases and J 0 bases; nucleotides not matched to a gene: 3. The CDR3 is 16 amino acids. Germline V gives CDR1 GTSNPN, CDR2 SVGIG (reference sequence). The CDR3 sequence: CAWSVGLAASTDTQYF. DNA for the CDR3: TGTGCCTGGAGTGTAGGACTAGCGGCAAGCACAGATACGCAGTATTTT.

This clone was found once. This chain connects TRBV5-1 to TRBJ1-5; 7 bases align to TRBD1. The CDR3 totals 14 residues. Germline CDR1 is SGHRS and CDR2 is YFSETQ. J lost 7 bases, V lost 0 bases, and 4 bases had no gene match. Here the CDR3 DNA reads TGCGCCAGCAGCTTGGCGACAGGGATCCAGCCCCAGCATTTT. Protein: CASSLATGIQPQHF. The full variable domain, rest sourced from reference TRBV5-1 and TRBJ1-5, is KAGVTQTPRYLIKTRGQQVTLSCSPISGHRSVSWYQQTPGQGLQFLFEYFSETQRNKGNFPGRFSGRQFSNSRSEMNVSTLELGDSALYLCASSLATGIQPQHFGDGTRLSIL.

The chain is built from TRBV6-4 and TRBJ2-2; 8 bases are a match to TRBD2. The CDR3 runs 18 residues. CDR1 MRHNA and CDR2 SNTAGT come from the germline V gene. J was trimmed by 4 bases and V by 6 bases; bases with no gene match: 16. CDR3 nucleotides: TGTGCCAGCAGCCCCGGGGGGGACCTGGCCTTGGGCACCGGGGAGCTGTTTTTT. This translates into CASSPGGDLALGTGELFF.

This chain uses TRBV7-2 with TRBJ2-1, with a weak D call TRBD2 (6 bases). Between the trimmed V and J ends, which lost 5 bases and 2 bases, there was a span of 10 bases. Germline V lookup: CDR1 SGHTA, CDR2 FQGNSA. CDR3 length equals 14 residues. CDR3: CASSPLAAYNEQFF. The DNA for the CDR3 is TGTGCCAGCAGCCCCTTAGCGGCCTACAATGAGCAGTTCTTC.

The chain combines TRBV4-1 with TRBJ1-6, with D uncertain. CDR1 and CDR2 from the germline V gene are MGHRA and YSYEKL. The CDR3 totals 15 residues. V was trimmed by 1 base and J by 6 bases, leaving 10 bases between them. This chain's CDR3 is CASSQVLAGNSPLHF. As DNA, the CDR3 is TGCGCCAGCAGCCAAGTGTTGGCAGGTAATTCACCCCTCCACTTT.

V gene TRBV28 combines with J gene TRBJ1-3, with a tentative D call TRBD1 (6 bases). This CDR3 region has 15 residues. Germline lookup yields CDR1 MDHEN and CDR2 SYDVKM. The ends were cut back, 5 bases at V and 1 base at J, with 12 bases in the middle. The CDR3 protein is CASSPRGGSGNTIYF. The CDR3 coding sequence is TGTGCCAGCAGTCCCAGAGGGGGATCTGGAAACACCATATATTTT.

This CDR3 is CASSLLSGGTEAFF. CDR3 DNA: TGTGCCAGCAGTTTACTTTCAGGGGGCACTGAAGCTTTCTTT. The J gene is TRBJ1-1, the V gene TRBV27; 7 nucleotides line up with TRBD1. The germline V gene encodes CDR1 MNHEY and CDR2 SMNVEV (reference sequence). The J segment lost 4 bases and the V segment lost 2 bases, leaving 4 bases of the junction unmatched. This CDR3 spans 14 amino acids.

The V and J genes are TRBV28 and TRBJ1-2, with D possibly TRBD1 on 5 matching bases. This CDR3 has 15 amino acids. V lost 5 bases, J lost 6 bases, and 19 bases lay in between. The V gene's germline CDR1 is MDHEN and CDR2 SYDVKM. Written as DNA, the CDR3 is TGTGCCAGCAGTGCCTACCCCCAGGGAAGGAATGGCTACACCTTC. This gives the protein CASSAYPQGRNGYTF.

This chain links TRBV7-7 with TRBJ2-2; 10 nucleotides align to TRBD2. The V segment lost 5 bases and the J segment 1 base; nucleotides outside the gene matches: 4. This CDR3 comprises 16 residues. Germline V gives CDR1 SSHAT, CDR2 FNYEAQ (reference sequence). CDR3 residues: CASSPGTSVNTGELFF. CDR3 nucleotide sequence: TGTGCCAGCAGCCCCGGGACTAGCGTGAACACCGGGGAGCTGTTTTTT.